This TCR beta chain was found in a study of T cell repertoires in cytomegalovirus infection. Study-level information: HLA-B-restricted CMV epitopes that are well studied, plus recently identified HLA-C-restricted ones, were used by the study.

CDR1 SGHVS and CDR2 FNYEAQ come from the germline V gene. Trimming shortened V by 1 base and J by 12 bases, and 18 bases separated the two germline ends. The CDR3 sequence is 14 residues long. MiXCR, run by TCRdb on the reads, gives a single entry per CDR3 protein. The repertoire holds fewer than 850,000 distinct CDR3 sequences, with almost 30% as singletons. This clonotype was observed at least ten times. The antigen is unknown. General observations from the study: People with CMV and the relevant HLA were identified by cumulative public TCR beta family frequency.

The gene calls are TRBV7-6 and TRBJ1-1, with D perhaps TRBD1 (6 bases). The TCR sequence derives from a human donor in good health (CMV status not recorded). Some clones in this sample may be carry-over from other donors' samples. The starting material was cultured CD8+ T cells from PBMCs, obtained from culture after CMV antigen stimulation. The CDR3 nucleotides are TGTGCCAGCAGCTTAGGGGGTCGCGGGGGGCCAACTTTCTTT. Translation: CASSLGGRGGPTFF.